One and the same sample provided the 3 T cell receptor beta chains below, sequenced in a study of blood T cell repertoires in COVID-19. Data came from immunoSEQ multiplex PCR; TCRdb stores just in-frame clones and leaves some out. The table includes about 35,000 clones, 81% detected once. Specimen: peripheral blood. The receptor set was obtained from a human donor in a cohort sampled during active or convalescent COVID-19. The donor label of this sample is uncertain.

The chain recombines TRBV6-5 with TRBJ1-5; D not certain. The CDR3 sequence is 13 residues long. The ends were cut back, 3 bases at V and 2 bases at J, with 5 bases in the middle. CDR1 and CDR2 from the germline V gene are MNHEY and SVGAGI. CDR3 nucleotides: TGTGCCAGCAGTTATCGAGGCAATCAGCCCCAGCATTTT. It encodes CASSYRGNQPQHF.

This CDR3 reads CASSGYGEGETQYF. The CDR3 bases are TGTGCCAGCAGCGGTTACGGGGAGGGAGAGACCCAGTACTTC. The chain couples TRBV7-2 to TRBJ2-5, with 7 positions matching TRBD2. Germline V gene sequence: CDR1 SGHTA, CDR2 FQGNSA. V gave up 5 bases and J gave up 4 bases; unmatched junction bases: 7. The CDR3 extends over 14 amino acids.

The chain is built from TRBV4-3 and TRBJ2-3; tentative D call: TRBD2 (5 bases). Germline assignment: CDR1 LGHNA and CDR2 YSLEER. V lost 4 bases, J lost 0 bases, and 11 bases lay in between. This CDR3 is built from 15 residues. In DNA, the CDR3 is TGCGCCAGCAGCCTTCAGCGGTCTAGCACAGATACGCAGTATTTT. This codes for CASSLQRSSTDTQYF.